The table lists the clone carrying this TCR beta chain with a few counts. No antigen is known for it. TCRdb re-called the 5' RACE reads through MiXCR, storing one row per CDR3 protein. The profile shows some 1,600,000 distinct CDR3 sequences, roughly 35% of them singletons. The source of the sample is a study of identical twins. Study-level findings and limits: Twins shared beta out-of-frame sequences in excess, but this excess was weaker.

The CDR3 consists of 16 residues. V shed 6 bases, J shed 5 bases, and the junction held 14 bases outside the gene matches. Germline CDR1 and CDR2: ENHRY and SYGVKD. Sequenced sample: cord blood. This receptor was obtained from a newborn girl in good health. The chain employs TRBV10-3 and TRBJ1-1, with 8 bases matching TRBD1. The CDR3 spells CAISQGPPDRGTEAFF. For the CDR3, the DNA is TGTGCCATCAGCCAGGGTCCCCCAGACAGGGGTACTGAAGCTTTCTTT.